This TCR beta chain was sequenced during a study of T cells in Graves' hyperthyroidism and ophthalmopathy (dated by TCRdb to the late 2010s). The study in broad terms: Peripheral blood samples were taken at the time of initial diagnosis, prior to any treatment. For training and testing, the 100 patients in the discovery cohort were randomly divided in a 7:3 ratio. Thyroid tissue and blood T-cell repertoires from six Graves' hyperthyroidism patients were also compared in the study. TCR Vbeta CDR3 sequencing of approximately 140 peripheral blood samples (roughly 43 ophthalmopathy, 70 to 85 hyperthyroidism and approximately 17 progressor patients) is reported in the paper. Following sampling, methimazole starting at 30 mg daily was given to hyperthyroidism patients, and high-dose intravenous methylprednisolone was given to ophthalmopathy patients. To identify distinguishing TCR V-J signatures, a discovery cohort of 90 to 100 patients was used, comprising 43 with Graves' ophthalmopathy and around 57 with stable Graves' hyperthyroidism. An independent validation cohort of around 19 hyperthyroidism patients and about 15 patients who later progressed to ophthalmopathy tested prospective prediction of ophthalmopathy. The paper's findings and limits, for the study overall: No statistical method was used to fix the sample size in advance, and group allocation was not hidden from the investigators. In validation, the model predicted progression to ophthalmopathy with approximately 69% sensitivity and approximately 74% specificity, a median of roughly seven months before onset. Most expanded thyroid clonotypes (frequency above 0.001) were also detected in blood, suggesting blood repertoires may reflect thyroid immune responses. A 13 V-J signature model separated ophthalmopathy from stable hyperthyroidism, with roughly 88% sensitivity and roughly 84% specificity in cross-validation and 80%/75% in testing.

TCR beta CDR3 regions were amplified from RNA transcripts. The first round of RT-PCR for the TCR CDR3 was performed with the HTBI primer set and the Qiagen OneStep RT-PCR kit. Libraries were constructed in a second round of multiplex PCR, after which size selection and purification were carried out. Paired-end sequencing of the libraries was performed with 100 bp reads on an Illumina HiSeq2000. As for the original processing: Raw data were processed with SOAPnuke, discarding reads with adapters, uncalled bases, mean Phred below 15, or no exact constant-primer or identifier match. High-quality paired reads were merged using COPE v1.2.5, and each unique nucleotide sequence was defined as a clonotype. Clonotypes were aligned to IMGT TRBV, TRBD and TRBJ reference segments using MiTCR v1.1. Analysis was restricted to V-J combinations with a frequency above 0.0001, which covered approximately 99% of repertoires. The TCS score was defined as F50 (clonal expansion) divided by E x V (chaos), with BLOSUM62-based TCRdist calculated between CDR3 peptides within each V-J. Welch's t-statistics and random forest reduced fewer than 550 V-J features to 10 to 15, which were used in a naive Bayes classifier (R e1071). TCRdb reanalyzed the raw reads on its own, using fastp at Q25 for trimming and MiXCR for clone calling, and kept in-frame beta chains. Rows with a matching CDR3 protein are joined into one entry that keeps the most common DNA and genes. The V and J calls were not made by the authors but by TCRdb's processing. The table for this sample lists around 380,000 distinct CDR3 sequences; about 13% of them were counted only once. The ten largest clones represent less than 25% of the sample.

The hyperthyroidism patients were between 18 and 65 years old and newly diagnosed, with a disease duration of less than 2 months. Patients with uncontrolled infections, other autoimmune diseases, pregnancy or lactation were excluded. Clinical symptoms, serum thyroxine and TRAb, thyroid ultrasound, and orbital computed tomography formed the basis for the diagnoses. Blood from progressor patients was drawn when they were first diagnosed with hyperthyroidism, before any ophthalmopathy symptoms appeared. Ficoll-Paque density gradient centrifugation was used to isolate PBMCs from 8.5 to 10 ml of fresh peripheral blood. Patients classed as progressors first received a Graves' hyperthyroidism diagnosis and then went on to develop ophthalmopathy during follow-up. Total RNA was extracted using Trizol reagent, and RNA quality was assessed on an Agilent 2100 Bioanalyzer. This clonotype was detected ten times or more. Its specific antigen is unknown. Base qualities are missing; no much larger clone stands one base away.

The germline V gene provides CDR1 MNHEY and CDR2 SVGEGT. V is pruned by 4 bases and J by 5 bases, leaving 7 bases of the junction without a gene match. From cysteine to phenylalanine, the CDR3 is 15 amino acids long. The entry retains the CDR3 DNA only, 45 bases that are in frame from base 1. This TCR derives from a man aged 30-40 years with Graves' hyperthyroidism that later progressed to Graves' ophthalmopathy. The chain is assembled from TRBV6-2 or TRBV6-3 and TRBJ2-1; the junction holds 8 bases that match TRBD2. Sample: blood. Read as DNA, the sequence is TGTGCCAGCAGTTCGCGCGGGGGGCCAAACAATGAGCAGTTCTTC. Its coded protein is CASSSRGGPNNEQFF.